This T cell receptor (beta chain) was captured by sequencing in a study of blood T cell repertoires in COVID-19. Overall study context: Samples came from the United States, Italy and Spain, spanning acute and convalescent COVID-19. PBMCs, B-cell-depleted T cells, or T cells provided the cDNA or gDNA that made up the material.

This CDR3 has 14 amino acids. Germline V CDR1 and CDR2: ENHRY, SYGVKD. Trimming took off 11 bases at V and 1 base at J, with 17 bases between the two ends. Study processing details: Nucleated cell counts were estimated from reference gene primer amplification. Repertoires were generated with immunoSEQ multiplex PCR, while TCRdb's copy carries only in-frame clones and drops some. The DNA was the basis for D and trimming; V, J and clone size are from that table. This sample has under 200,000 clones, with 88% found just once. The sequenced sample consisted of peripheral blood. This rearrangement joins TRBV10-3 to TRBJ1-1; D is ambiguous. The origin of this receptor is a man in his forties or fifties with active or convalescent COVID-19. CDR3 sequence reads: CAAGGRETNTEAFF. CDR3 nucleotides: TGTGCCGCGGGCGGGAGGGAGACGAACACTGAAGCTTTCTTT.